This T cell receptor (beta chain) is from a study of PD-1 blockade in classical Hodgkin lymphoma. This clone came up a few times. Germline V gene sequence: CDR1 MDHEN, CDR2 SYDVKM. With 1 base clipped from V and 0 bases from J, the junction kept 4 bases outside the gene matches. The CDR3 contains 17 residues. The method was immunoSEQ multiplex PCR; TCRdb's version includes in-frame clones alone and lacks a portion of them. The sample contains 40,000 to 50,000 clones, roughly three quarters of which appear only once. Brentuximab vedotin exposure varied among the patients, all of whom had relapsed after autologous stem cell transplantation.

The receptor was derived from a human donor with classical Hodgkin lymphoma. Sequencing used peripheral blood mononuclear cells (PBMCs), obtained at baseline. The V call is TRBV28, the J call TRBJ2-1; 9 nucleotides align to TRBD2. CDR3 nucleotides: TGTGCCAGCAGTTTATTGACTAGCGGTAACTCCTACAATGAGCAGTTCTTC. Residues: CASSLLTSGNSYNEQFF.